This passage covers 2 T cell receptor beta chains from one sample sequenced in a study of blood T cell repertoires in COVID-19 (dated by TCRdb to 2019 to 2021). Libraries were built with the immunoSEQ multiplex PCR assay. TCRdb mirrors the immuneACCESS table, restricted to in-frame sequences. Some clones are absent from its copies; in checked studies, under half trace to an unresolved V gene, and the reason for the others is unknown. Across this sample there are tens of thousands of clones, with approximately 91% seen only once. The ten largest clones represent 4.5% to 6.5% of the sample. The sample taken for sequencing was peripheral blood. These receptors all stem from a man between 60 and 75 years old with COVID-19, enrolled during active disease.

The J gene is TRBJ2-2, the V gene TRBV6-2 or TRBV6-3, with 11 nucleotides matching TRBD2. The V gene's germline CDR1 is MNHEY and CDR2 SVGEGT. With 0 bases clipped from V and 8 bases from J, the junction kept 11 bases outside the gene matches. The CDR3 sequence is 18 residues long. CDR3 residues: CASSYSRFTSGSWGELFF. DNA for the CDR3: TGTGCCAGCAGTTACTCGAGGTTCACTAGCGGGAGCTGGGGGGAGCTGTTTTTT.

This rearrangement joins TRBV7-8 to TRBJ2-7; 11 nucleotides agree with TRBD2. Germline V gene lookup returns CDR1 SGHVS and CDR2 FQNEAQ. J was trimmed by 4 bases and V by 2 bases; bases with no gene match: 4. The CDR3 is made up of 15 amino acids. CDR3 in DNA: TGTGCCAGCAGCTTACGTAGCGGGAGGGAATACGAGCAGTACTTC. Its protein product is CASSLRSGREYEQYF.